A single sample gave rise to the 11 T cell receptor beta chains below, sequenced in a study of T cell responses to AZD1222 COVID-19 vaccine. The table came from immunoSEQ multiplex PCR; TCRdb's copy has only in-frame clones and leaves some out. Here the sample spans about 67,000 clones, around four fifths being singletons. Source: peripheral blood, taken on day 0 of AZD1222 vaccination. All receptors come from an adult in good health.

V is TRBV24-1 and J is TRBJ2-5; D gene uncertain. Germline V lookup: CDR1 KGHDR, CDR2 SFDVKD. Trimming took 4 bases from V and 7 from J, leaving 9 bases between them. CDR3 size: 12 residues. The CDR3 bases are TGTGCCACCAGTGAACCCCCAGGGACCCAGTACTTC. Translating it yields CATSEPPGTQYF.

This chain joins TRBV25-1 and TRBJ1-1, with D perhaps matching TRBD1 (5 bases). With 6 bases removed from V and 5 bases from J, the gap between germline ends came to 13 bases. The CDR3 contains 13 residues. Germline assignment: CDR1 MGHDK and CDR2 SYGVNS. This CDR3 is CASRGSGRTEAFF. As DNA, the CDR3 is TGTGCCAGCAGGGGGTCAGGGAGGACTGAAGCTTTCTTT.

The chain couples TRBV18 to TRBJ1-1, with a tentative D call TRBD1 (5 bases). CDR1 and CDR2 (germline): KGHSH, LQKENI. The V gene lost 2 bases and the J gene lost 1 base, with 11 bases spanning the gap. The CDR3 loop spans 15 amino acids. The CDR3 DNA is TGTGCCAGCTCACCAGGGTGGGGCACGAACACTGAAGCTTTCTTT. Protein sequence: CASSPGWGTNTEAFF.

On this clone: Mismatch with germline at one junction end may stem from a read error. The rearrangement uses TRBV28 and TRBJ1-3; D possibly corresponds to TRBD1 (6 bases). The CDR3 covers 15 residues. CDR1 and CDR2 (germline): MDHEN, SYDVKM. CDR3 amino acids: CASSLWTASGNTIYF. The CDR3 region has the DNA TGTGCCAGCAGCTTATGGACAGCCTCTGGAAACACCATATATTTT.

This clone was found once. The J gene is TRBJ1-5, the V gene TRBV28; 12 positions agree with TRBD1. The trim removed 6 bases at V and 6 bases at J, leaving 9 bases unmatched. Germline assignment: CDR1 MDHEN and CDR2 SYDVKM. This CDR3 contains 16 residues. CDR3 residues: CASRHGTGGAGQPQHF. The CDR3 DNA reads TGTGCCAGCAGACACGGGACAGGGGGCGCGGGTCAGCCCCAGCATTTT.

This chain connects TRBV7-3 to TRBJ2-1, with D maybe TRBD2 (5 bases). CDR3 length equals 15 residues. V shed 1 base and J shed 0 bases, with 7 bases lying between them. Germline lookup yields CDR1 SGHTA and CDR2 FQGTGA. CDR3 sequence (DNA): TGTGCCAGCAGCTTAATGAGCGGCTCCTACAATGAGCAGTTCTTC. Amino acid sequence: CASSLMSGSYNEQFF.

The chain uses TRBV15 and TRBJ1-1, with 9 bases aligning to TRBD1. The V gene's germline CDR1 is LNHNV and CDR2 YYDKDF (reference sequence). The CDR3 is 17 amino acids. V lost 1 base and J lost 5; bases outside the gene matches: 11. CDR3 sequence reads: CATSRVFPGQGATEAFF. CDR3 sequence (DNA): TGTGCCACCAGCAGAGTTTTTCCGGGACAGGGTGCGACTGAAGCTTTCTTT. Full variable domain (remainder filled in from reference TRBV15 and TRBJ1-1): DAMVIQNPRYQVTQFGKPVTLSCSQTLNHNVMYWYQQKSSQAPKLLFHYYDKDFNNEADTPDNFQSRRPNTSFCFLDIRSPGLGDTAMYLCATSRVFPGQGATEAFFGQGTRLTVV.

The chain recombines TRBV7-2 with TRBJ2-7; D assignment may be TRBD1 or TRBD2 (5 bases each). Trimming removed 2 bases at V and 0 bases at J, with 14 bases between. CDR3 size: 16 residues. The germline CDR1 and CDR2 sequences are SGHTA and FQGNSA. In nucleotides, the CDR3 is TGTGCCAGCAGCTTATCCGGGACGGTAGACTCCTACGAGCAGTACTTC. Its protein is CASSLSGTVDSYEQYF.

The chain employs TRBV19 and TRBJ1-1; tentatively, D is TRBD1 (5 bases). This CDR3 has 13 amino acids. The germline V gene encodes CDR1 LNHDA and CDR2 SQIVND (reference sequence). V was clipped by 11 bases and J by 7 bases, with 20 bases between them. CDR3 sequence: CAVGRGDVGEAFF. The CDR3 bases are TGTGCCGTAGGTCGTGGGGACGTCGGTGAAGCTTTCTTT.

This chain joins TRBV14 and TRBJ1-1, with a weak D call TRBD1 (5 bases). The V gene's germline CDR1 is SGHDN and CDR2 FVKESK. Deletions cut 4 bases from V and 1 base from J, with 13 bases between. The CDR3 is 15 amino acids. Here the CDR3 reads CASSPRDGRNTEAFF. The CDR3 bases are TGTGCCAGCAGCCCTCGGGACGGACGGAACACTGAAGCTTTCTTT.

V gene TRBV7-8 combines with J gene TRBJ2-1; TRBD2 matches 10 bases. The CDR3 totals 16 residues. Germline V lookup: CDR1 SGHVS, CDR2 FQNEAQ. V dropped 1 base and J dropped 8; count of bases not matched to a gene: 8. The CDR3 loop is CASSLGLAGVIDEQFF. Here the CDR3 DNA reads TGTGCCAGCAGCTTAGGGCTAGCGGGAGTTATCGATGAGCAGTTCTTC.